These 5 T cell receptor beta chains were sequenced from one sample in a study of glioma-infiltrating T cells. Using RNA template, CDR3s of TCR alpha and beta were amplified with iRepertoire arm-PCR. TCRdb itself ran the multiplex PCR reads through MiXCR, one entry per CDR3 protein. Here the sample spans around 190,000 distinct CDR3 sequences, 32% being singletons. Source material: glioma tissue, nonneoplastic brain tissue, or PBMCs (not recorded which). The receptors originated from a human donor with low-grade glioma or glioblastoma, undergoing nonglioma brain surgery, or in good health (not recorded which).

There are many counts of this clonotype. The gene calls are TRBV12-3 or TRBV12-4 and TRBJ1-5; D uncertain. Between the trimmed V and J ends, which lost 3 bases and 1 base, there was a span of 4 bases. The CDR3 has 13 residues. The CDR3: CASSFGSNQPQHF. The DNA of the CDR3 is TGTGCCAGCAGTTTCGGCAGCAATCAGCCCCAGCATTTT.

As regards this clonotype: A clone one base away is much larger, so this may be a read error. The V and J genes are TRBV19 and TRBJ2-7; D not resolved. CDR3 size: 13 residues. Germline V gene lookup returns CDR1 LNHDA and CDR2 SQIVND (reference sequence). CDR3: CASSFQAAYEQHF. The CDR3 region has the DNA TGTGCCAGTAGCTTTCAGGCGGCCTACGAGCAGCACTTC.

There are a few counts of this clonotype. The V call is TRBV7-9, the J call TRBJ1-4; D perhaps matches TRBD1 (5 bases). V shed 6 bases and J shed 5 bases, with 16 bases lying between them. CDR1 and CDR2 from the germline V gene are SEHNR and FQNEAQ (reference sequence). This CDR3 has 15 amino acids. CDR3 amino acids: CASSLGHNDNEKLFF. In DNA, the CDR3 is TGTGCCAGCAGTCTTGGACACAACGACAATGAAAAACTGTTTTTT.

V gene TRBV27 combines with J gene TRBJ1-1; 9 positions match TRBD1. Germline V gene sequence: CDR1 MNHEY, CDR2 SMNVEV (reference sequence). J was trimmed by 5 bases and V by 5 bases; bases with no gene match: 6. The CDR3 has 14 residues. CDR3 in amino acids: CASSTVDRGTEAFF. The CDR3 bases are TGTGCCAGCAGTACCGTGGACAGGGGAACTGAAGCTTTCTTT.

As concerns this clonotype: Possible read error: a much larger clone is one base away. The chain couples TRBV6-1 to TRBJ2-3; 7 positions match TRBD2. The CDR3 runs to 14 residues. Germline V gene data show CDR1 as MNHNS and CDR2 as SASEGT. CDR3 in DNA: TGTGCCTCGCACCCCGGACTAGGCACAGGTACGCAGTATTTT. It encodes CASHPGLGTGTQYF.